This entry lists 7 T cell receptor beta chains sequenced from one sample in a study of T cell clonality in common variable immunodeficiency. This table comes from immunoSEQ multiplex PCR, and its TCRdb copy is limited to in-frame clones, with some not included. Altogether roughly 60,000 clones were found in the sample, and no singletons occur. Sequences were obtained from peripheral blood mononuclear cells. These receptors originate from a person between 18 and 69 years old in good health.

This clone was detected ten times or more. Read data end 3 residues before the CDR3 end; the end is taken from the germline J gene. This chain connects TRBV6-1 to TRBJ1-2; D unresolved. CDR3 length: 15 amino acids. Trimming removed 0 bases from V and 3 bases from J, with 11 bases in between. Germline V gene sequence: CDR1 MNHNS, CDR2 SASEGT. The part of the CDR3 DNA that was read is TGTGCCAGCAGTGAAGCGCCAGGCGATTACTATGGC. Amino acids: CASSEAPGDYYG. The whole CDR3 is CASSEAPGDYYGYTF.

This clone was picked up many times. The read terminates 3 residues before the CDR3 end, so the remaining end is supplied by the germline J gene. The chain employs TRBV20-1 and TRBJ2-2, with TRBD2 matching over 8 bases. Germline V gives CDR1 DFQATT, CDR2 SNEGSKA (reference sequence). J was trimmed by 0 bases and V by 3 bases; bases with no gene match: 3. There are 15 residues in the CDR3. The CDR3 spells CSARLLAANTGELFF. The sequenced CDR3 bases are TGCAGTGCTAGGCTACTAGCGGCGAACACCGGGGAG.

This clone occurred many times. The CDR3 extends 3 residues past the end of the read, so its final part is completed from the germline J gene. The chain employs TRBV12-3 or TRBV12-4 and TRBJ2-3, with a tentative D call TRBD1 (5 bases). Trimming cost V 5 bases and J 6 bases, with 12 bases left between them. The CDR3 is made up of 13 amino acids. CDR3 bases read: TGTGCCAGCAGTCAGAACTCAGGGGATACG. Its protein is CASSQNSGDT. The whole CDR3 reads CASSQNSGDTQYF.

This clone turned up a few times. The read ends 3 residues shy of where the CDR3 ends; the end is completed using the germline J gene. V is TRBV5-8 and J is TRBJ1-5; D gene uncertain. The CDR3 extends over 15 amino acids. Germline values: CDR1 SGHTS, CDR2 YDEGEE. Trimming left V 2 bases short and J 3 bases short, with 12 bases between. CDR3 amino acids: CASSFVSGLNQPQHF. The CDR3 bases that were read are TGTGCCAGCAGCTTTGTTTCAGGCCTCAATCAGCCC.

This clone was found many times. Read sequence stops 3 residues before the CDR3 end, and the germline J gene provides the missing end. V and J are TRBV7-2 and TRBJ1-1, with a possible D match to TRBD1 (6 bases). The V gene's germline CDR1 is SGHTA and CDR2 FQGNSA. The V end was cut by 3 bases, the J end by 0 bases, with 11 bases between. The CDR3 covers 15 residues. This CDR3 reads CASSFPDSMNTEAFF. Partial CDR3 DNA: TGTGCCAGCAGCTTCCCGGACAGCATGAACACTGAA.

This clone has ten or more counts. Mismatch with germline at one junction end may stem from a read error. The read stops 3 residues short of the end of the CDR3; the missing end is completed from the germline J gene. The chain joins TRBV4-2 to TRBJ2-2; D is perhaps TRBD1 (5 bases). This CDR3 region has 15 residues. CDR1 is LGHNA and CDR2 is YNFKEQ in the germline V gene. The CDR3 protein is CASSQDTRNTGELFF. The CDR3 bases that were read are TGCGCCAGCAGCCAGGACACACGGAACACCGGGGAG.

This clone was counted ten times or more. The read finishes 3 residues shy of the CDR3 end, and the germline J gene is used to complete it. The genes are TRBV5-6 and TRBJ2-7, with TRBD1 identical over 7 bases. Germline V gives CDR1 SGHDT, CDR2 YYEEEE. The CDR3 loop spans 14 amino acids. The trim removed 1 base at V and 1 base at J, leaving 2 bases unmatched. This chain's CDR3 is CASSLTGDSYEQYF. The DNA read from the CDR3 is TGTGCCAGCAGCTTGACAGGGGATTCCTACGAG.